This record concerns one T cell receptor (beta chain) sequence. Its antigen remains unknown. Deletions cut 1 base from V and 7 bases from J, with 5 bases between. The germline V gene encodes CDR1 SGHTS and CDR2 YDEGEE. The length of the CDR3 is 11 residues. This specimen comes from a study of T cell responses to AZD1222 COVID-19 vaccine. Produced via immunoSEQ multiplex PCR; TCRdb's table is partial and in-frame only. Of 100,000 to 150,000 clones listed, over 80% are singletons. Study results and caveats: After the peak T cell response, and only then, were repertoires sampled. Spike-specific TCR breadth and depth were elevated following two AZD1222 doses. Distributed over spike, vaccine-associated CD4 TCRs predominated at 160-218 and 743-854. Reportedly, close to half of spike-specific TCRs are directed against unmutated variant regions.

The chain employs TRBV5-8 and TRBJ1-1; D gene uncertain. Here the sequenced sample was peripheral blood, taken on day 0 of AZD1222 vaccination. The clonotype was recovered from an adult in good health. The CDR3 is CASSLWNEAFF. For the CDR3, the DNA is TGTGCCAGCAGCTTGTGGAATGAAGCTTTCTTT.